The 31 T cell receptor beta chains presented below share a single source sample, sequenced in a study of blood T cell repertoires in COVID-19. TCRdb keeps only in-frame clones here, not all; method: immunoSEQ multiplex PCR. This sample carries roughly 350,000 clones, around 87% of them seen once, and the ten largest clones take about 10%. Sequenced: peripheral blood. These TCRs come from a woman in her 30s with COVID-19, enrolled during active disease.

The chain links TRBV5-4 to TRBJ2-7; 9 bases map to TRBD1. The ends lost 0 bases at V and 0 bases at J; junction bases unmatched: 7. Germline lookup yields CDR1 SGHNT and CDR2 YYREEE (reference sequence). The CDR3 has 17 residues. CDR3 residues: CASSLVGTGTFSYEQYF. The CDR3 bases are TGTGCCAGCAGCTTGGTTGGGACAGGGACTTTCTCCTACGAGCAGTACTTC.

This CDR3 is CSVWDTGDTQYF. In nucleotides, the CDR3 is TGCAGCGTTTGGGACACTGGGGATACGCAGTATTTT. The rearrangement uses TRBV29-1 and TRBJ2-3, with a possible D match to TRBD1 (6 bases). The CDR3 extends over 12 amino acids. V lost 5 bases, J lost 6 bases, and 12 bases lay in between. The germline V gene encodes CDR1 SQVTM and CDR2 ANQGSEA.

The V call is TRBV4-1, the J call TRBJ2-1, with D possibly TRBD1 on 5 matching bases. Trimming took 1 base from V and 10 from J, leaving 8 bases between them. The CDR3 is 12 residues long. Germline assignment: CDR1 MGHRA and CDR2 YSYEKL. CDR3 loop: CASSQVWTEQFF. As DNA, the CDR3 is TGCGCCAGCAGCCAAGTCTGGACAGAGCAGTTCTTC.

The V gene is TRBV7-3, the J gene TRBJ2-7, with 8 bases lining up with TRBD1. The CDR3 loop spans 15 amino acids. V shed 5 bases, J shed 4 bases, and the junction held 10 bases outside the gene matches. Germline V lookup: CDR1 SGHTA, CDR2 FQGTGA. The CDR3 is CASSLSRRGQYEQYF. In nucleotides, the CDR3 is TGTGCCAGCAGCCTTTCACGCAGGGGGCAGTACGAGCAGTACTTC.

Details on this clone: Within the sample, other DNA sequences also encode this same CDR3. The chain uses TRBV5-4 and TRBJ2-1, with a tentative D call TRBD2 (6 bases). From germline, CDR1 is SGHNT and CDR2 YYREEE (reference sequence). Trimming removed 2 bases at V and 7 bases at J, with 13 bases between. This CDR3 is built from 14 residues. CDR3: CASSFWAGGNEQFF. CDR3 DNA: TGTGCCAGCAGCTTCTGGGCCGGAGGGAATGAGCAGTTCTTC.

V usage is TRBV30 and J usage is TRBJ1-2, with TRBD1 as a possible D gene (6 bases). Looked up from germline, CDR1 is GTSNPN and CDR2 is SVGIG (reference sequence). The length of the CDR3 is 18 residues. With 2 bases removed from V and 4 bases from J, the gap between germline ends came to 26 bases. The CDR3 DNA is TGTGCCTGGAGTCAGGCGCCCGTTGGGAGGGGGTTTAGCTATGGCTACACCTTC. Translating it yields CAWSQAPVGRGFSYGYTF.

The rearrangement joins TRBV14 to TRBJ1-2; weak D call: TRBD1 (6 bases). The V end was cut by 4 bases, the J end by 5 bases, with 11 bases between. The CDR3 has 13 amino acids. Germline V lookup: CDR1 SGHDN, CDR2 FVKESK. CDR3 residues: CASSPGTRYGYTF. DNA for the CDR3: TGTGCCAGCAGCCCCGGGACACGTTATGGCTACACCTTC.

This CDR3 is CASSFAGGIFNEQFF. CDR3 DNA sequence: TGTGCCAGCAGTTTCGCGGGAGGGATTTTCAATGAGCAGTTCTTC. The chain employs TRBV28 and TRBJ2-1; 9 bases match TRBD2. V was clipped by 3 bases and J by 6 bases; unmatched bases: 6. The CDR3 loop spans 15 amino acids. Looked up from germline, CDR1 is MDHEN and CDR2 is SYDVKM.

V usage is TRBV15 and J usage is TRBJ2-3; 10 bases match TRBD2. V shed 1 base and J 7 bases; nucleotides not matched to a gene: 5. Germline CDR1 and CDR2: LNHNV and YYDKDF (reference sequence). The length of the CDR3 is 15 residues. CDR3 nucleotide sequence: TGTGCCACCAGCAGAGTCGAGCGGGAGGGGAATACGCAGTATTTT. It yields the protein CATSRVEREGNTQYF.

V and J are TRBV10-2 and TRBJ1-2; possibly TRBD1 for D (5 bases). Germline CDR1 is WSHSY and CDR2 is SAAADI. The CDR3 is made up of 13 amino acids. Trimming pared 3 bases from V and 5 bases from J, leaving 10 bases between. As DNA, the CDR3 is TGCGCCAGCAGTGACAGGGTGGAGTATGGCTACACCTTC. Translation: CASSDRVEYGYTF.

The V and J genes are TRBV7-9 and TRBJ2-2, with a possible D match to TRBD1 (5 bases). Trimming shortened V by 5 bases and J by 7 bases, and 11 bases separated the two germline ends. Germline CDR1 is SEHNR and CDR2 is FQNEAQ (reference sequence). This CDR3 has 13 amino acids. CDR3: CASSPTVGGELFF. The CDR3, as DNA: TGTGCCAGCAGCCCGACAGTGGGCGGGGAGCTGTTTTTT.

The gene calls are TRBV7-2 and TRBJ2-1; TRBD2 matches at 10 bases. The CDR3 covers 16 residues. V lost 1 base to trimming and J lost 10 bases; unmatched junction nucleotides: 10. CDR1 and CDR2 (germline): SGHTA, FQGNSA. DNA for the CDR3: TGTGCCAGCAGCTTAGGGCTAGCGGGGGCTCGCTTGGAGCAGTTCTTC. Its translation is CASSLGLAGARLEQFF.

The chain carries TRBV6-5 and TRBJ2-1; D unclear. CDR3 length: 15 residues. Trimming took 6 bases from V and 7 from J, leaving 19 bases between them. The germline CDR1 and CDR2 sequences are MNHEY and SVGAGI. This CDR3 reads CASRTYQRPENEQFF. The CDR3 region has the DNA TGTGCCAGCAGGACCTACCAGAGGCCTGAGAATGAGCAGTTCTTC.

This clone was observed at least ten times. J is TRBJ2-2 and V is TRBV6-5; 10 nucleotides line up with TRBD2. Germline V gene sequence: CDR1 MNHEY, CDR2 SVGAGI. The V gene end was trimmed by 4 bases and the J gene end by 4 bases; junction bases not matched to a gene: 6. The CDR3 runs 16 residues. CDR3 DNA: TGTGCCAGCAGTTCCCTAGCGGGGGCGGGCACCGGGGAGCTGTTTTTT. Translation: CASSSLAGAGTGELFF.

The genes are TRBV6-5 and TRBJ2-7; D may be TRBD1 (6 bases). The CDR3 runs to 15 residues. Germline loops: CDR1 MNHEY, CDR2 SVGAGI. Trimming pared 5 bases from V and 2 bases from J, leaving 16 bases between. The CDR3 protein is CASSSRDKLTYEQYF. CDR3 nucleotides: TGTGCCAGCAGTAGCCGGGACAAGCTTACCTACGAGCAGTACTTC.

The J gene is TRBJ1-4, the V gene TRBV7-9, with a tentative D call TRBD1 (6 bases). This CDR3 is built from 14 residues. V was shortened by 0 bases and J by 5 bases, with 7 bases between the two germline ends. The germline gives CDR1 SEHNR, CDR2 FQNEAQ (reference sequence). The CDR3 here is CASSLAGQNEKLFF. DNA for the CDR3: TGTGCCAGCAGCTTAGCAGGACAGAATGAAAAACTGTTTTTT.

The V gene is TRBV21-1, the J gene TRBJ2-3; the D call TRBD2 from the table was never checked on the DNA. TRBV21-1 is a pseudogene. CDR3 length: 14 residues. CDR3 residues: CASLLAGSTDTQYF. CDR3 nucleotide sequence: TGTGCCAGCTTACTAGCGGGAAGCACAGATACGCAGTATTTT.

The chain recombines TRBV5-1 with TRBJ1-2, with D hard to call. CDR3 size: 12 residues. Between the trimmed V and J ends, which lost 3 bases and 7 bases, there was a span of 10 bases. Germline lookup yields CDR1 SGHRS and CDR2 YFSETQ. CDR3 in amino acids: CASSSVRSGYTF. CDR3 DNA: TGCGCCAGCAGCTCGGTTAGGAGTGGCTACACCTTC.

The V and J genes are TRBV27 and TRBJ2-5, with a tentative D call TRBD1 (6 bases). V shed 5 bases and J shed 7 bases, with 17 bases lying between them. CDR1 and CDR2 (germline): MNHEY, SMNVEV (reference sequence). The CDR3 is 14 residues long. The CDR3 DNA follows: TGTGCCAGCAGTGTAACCGGGACACCAGGGACCCAGTACTTC. This translates into CASSVTGTPGTQYF.

V is TRBV6-5 and J is TRBJ2-5; D gene ambiguous. Trimming stripped 5 bases from V and 2 bases from J, with 15 bases between. Looked up from germline, CDR1 is MNHEY and CDR2 is SVGAGI. CDR3 length: 15 amino acids. CDR3 nucleotide sequence: TGTGCCAGCAGTATCCGCCCTAGAATACAAGAGACCCAGTACTTC. Translation gives CASSIRPRIQETQYF.

V usage is TRBV10-3 and J usage is TRBJ2-2, with D possibly matching TRBD1 (5 bases). This CDR3 spans 15 amino acids. V lost 4 bases and J lost 0, with 9 bases in between. The V gene's germline CDR1 is ENHRY and CDR2 SYGVKD. CDR3 DNA sequence: TGTGCCATCAGTGTGACAGCCTCGAACACCGGGGAGCTGTTTTTT. This gives the protein CAISVTASNTGELFF.

The chain couples TRBV11-2 to TRBJ1-3; unclear D gene. V was trimmed by 7 bases and J by 4 bases, leaving 8 bases between them. The CDR3 is 12 residues long. Germline CDR1 reads SGHAT; CDR2 reads FQNNGV. The CDR3 nucleotides are TGTGCCAGCACCATCGGGGGAAACACCATATATTTT. This codes for CASTIGGNTIYF.

The chain couples TRBV9 to TRBJ1-4, with 9 bases identical to TRBD1. This CDR3 has 14 amino acids. The trim removed 3 bases at V and 5 bases at J, leaving 2 bases unmatched. CDR1 is SGDLS and CDR2 is YYNGEE in the germline V gene. The CDR3 DNA reads TGTGCCAGCAGCGCCGGGACAGGGAATGAAAAACTGTTTTTT. Encoded protein: CASSAGTGNEKLFF.

This clone was counted a single time. The chain uses TRBV2 and TRBJ1-3, with a tentative D call TRBD1 (5 bases). Germline V gene lookup returns CDR1 SNHLY and CDR2 FYNNEI. V was pared by 7 bases and J by 1 base, with 14 bases between. The CDR3 loop spans 15 amino acids. The CDR3 reads CASTAGLGSGNTIYF. DNA of the CDR3: TGTGCCAGCACCGCAGGGCTGGGATCTGGAAACACCATATATTTT.

The genes are TRBV6-2 or TRBV6-3 and TRBJ2-7, with TRBD1 identical over 7 bases. Germline CDR1 reads MNHEY; CDR2 reads SVGEGT. V lost 9 bases, J lost 6 bases, and 17 bases stayed unmatched. This CDR3 region has 15 residues. The CDR3 is CASSRHRDSLPEQYF. The DNA for the CDR3 is TGTGCCAGTAGCCGACATCGGGACAGTCTCCCCGAGCAGTACTTC.

The chain has TRBV2 and TRBJ2-2; D gene unclear. Germline V gene data show CDR1 as SNHLY and CDR2 as FYNNEI. CDR3 length: 15 residues. V was cut by 4 bases and J by 1 base, with 10 bases left in between. The CDR3 reads CASSGAAMNTGELFF. The CDR3 region has the DNA TGTGCCAGCAGTGGGGCAGCTATGAACACCGGGGAGCTGTTTTTT.

The chain has TRBV6-1 and TRBJ2-3; perhaps TRBD2 as D (5 bases). The V gene lost 2 bases and the J gene lost 0 bases, with 12 bases spanning the gap. The CDR3 length is 16 residues. Germline V CDR1 and CDR2: MNHNS, SASEGT. CDR3 loop: CASSENERRSTDTQYF. Written as DNA, the CDR3 is TGTGCCAGCAGTGAAAACGAGCGGAGAAGCACAGATACGCAGTATTTT.

This chain uses TRBV2 with TRBJ1-4, with TRBD1 identical over 8 bases. The CDR3 loop spans 14 amino acids. J gave up 5 bases and V 5 bases, and 4 bases lay outside the gene matches. CDR1 is SNHLY and CDR2 is FYNNEI in the germline V gene. The DNA of the CDR3 is TGTGCCAGCAGTTGGACAGGGAGAAATGAAAAACTGTTTTTT. Translated, it gives CASSWTGRNEKLFF.

The genes are TRBV11-3 and TRBJ2-5, with TRBD1 matching over 10 bases. Germline trimming cut 0 bases from V and 6 bases from J; bases unmatched to any gene: 4. Germline V gene sequence: CDR1 SGHNT, CDR2 YENEEA. The CDR3 is 15 residues long. Written as DNA, the CDR3 is TGTGCCAGCAGCTTAGATCACGACAGGGGGCAGACCCAGTACTTC. As protein: CASSLDHDRGQTQYF.

This clone came up once. The genes are TRBV7-9 and TRBJ1-2; 8 bases are a match to TRBD1. The J segment lost 8 bases and the V segment lost 3 bases, leaving 14 bases of the junction unmatched. Germline values: CDR1 SEHNR, CDR2 FQNEAQ (reference sequence). CDR3 length equals 16 residues. The CDR3 nucleotides are TGTGCCAGCAGCTTCCACCAGGACAGGGTGGGAGCGGGCTACACCTTC. Its protein product is CASSFHQDRVGAGYTF.

In its sample, this clone was seen a few times. The chain recombines TRBV19 with TRBJ2-1; 7 positions match TRBD2. This CDR3 comprises 16 residues. V gave up 6 bases and J gave up 0 bases; unmatched junction bases: 8. Germline loops: CDR1 LNHDA, CDR2 SQIVND (reference sequence). The CDR3 coding sequence is TGTGCCAGTAGCCGATCGGGGGGAAGCTCCTACAATGAGCAGTTCTTC. Its protein is CASSRSGGSSYNEQFF.